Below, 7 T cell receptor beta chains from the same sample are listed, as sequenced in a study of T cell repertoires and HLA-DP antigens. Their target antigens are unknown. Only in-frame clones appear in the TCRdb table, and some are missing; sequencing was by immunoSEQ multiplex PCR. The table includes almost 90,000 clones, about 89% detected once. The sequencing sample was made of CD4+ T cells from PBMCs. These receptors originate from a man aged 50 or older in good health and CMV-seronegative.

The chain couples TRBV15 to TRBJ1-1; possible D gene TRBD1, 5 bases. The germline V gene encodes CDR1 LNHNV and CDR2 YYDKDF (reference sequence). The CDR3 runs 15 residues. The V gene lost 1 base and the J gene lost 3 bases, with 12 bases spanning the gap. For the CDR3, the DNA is TGTGCCACCAGCAGAGGGGGGGTAGGTCACACTGAAGCTTTCTTT. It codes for CATSRGGVGHTEAFF.

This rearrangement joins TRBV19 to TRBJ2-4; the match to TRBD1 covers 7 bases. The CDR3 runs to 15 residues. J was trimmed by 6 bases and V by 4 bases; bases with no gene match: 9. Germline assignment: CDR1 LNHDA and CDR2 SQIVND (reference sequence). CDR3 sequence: CASSKTVDRPNIQYF. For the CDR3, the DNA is TGTGCCAGTAGTAAAACGGTGGACAGGCCAAACATTCAGTACTTC.

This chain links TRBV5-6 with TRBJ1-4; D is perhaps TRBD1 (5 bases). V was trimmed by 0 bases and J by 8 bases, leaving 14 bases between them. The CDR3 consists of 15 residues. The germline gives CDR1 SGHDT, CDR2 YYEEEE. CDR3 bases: TGTGCCAGCAGCTTGGTTGGCAGGGTAGAGGAAAAACTGTTTTTT. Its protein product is CASSLVGRVEEKLFF.

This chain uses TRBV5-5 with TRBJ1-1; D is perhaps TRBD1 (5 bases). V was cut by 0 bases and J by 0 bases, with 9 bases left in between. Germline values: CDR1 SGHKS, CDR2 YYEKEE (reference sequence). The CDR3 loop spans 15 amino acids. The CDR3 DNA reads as TGTGCCAGCAGCTTGGCCGGACACCTGAACACTGAAGCTTTCTTT. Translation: CASSLAGHLNTEAFF.

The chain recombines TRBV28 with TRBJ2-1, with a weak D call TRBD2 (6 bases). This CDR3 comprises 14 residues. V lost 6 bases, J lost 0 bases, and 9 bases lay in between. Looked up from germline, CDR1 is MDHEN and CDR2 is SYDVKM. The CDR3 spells CASRDGSSYNEQFF. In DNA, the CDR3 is TGTGCCAGCAGGGACGGGAGCTCCTACAATGAGCAGTTCTTC.

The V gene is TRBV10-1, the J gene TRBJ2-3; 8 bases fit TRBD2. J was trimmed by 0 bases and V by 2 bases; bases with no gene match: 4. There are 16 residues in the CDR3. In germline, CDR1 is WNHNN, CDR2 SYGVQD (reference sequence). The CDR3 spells CASSESGRFSTDTQYF. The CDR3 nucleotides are TGCGCCAGCAGTGAGAGCGGGAGATTTAGCACAGATACGCAGTATTTT.

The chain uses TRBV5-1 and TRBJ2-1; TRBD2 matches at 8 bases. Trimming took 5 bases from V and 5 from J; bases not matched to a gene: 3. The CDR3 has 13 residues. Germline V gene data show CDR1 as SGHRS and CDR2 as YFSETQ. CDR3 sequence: CASSRGGNNEQFF. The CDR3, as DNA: TGCGCCAGCAGTCGGGGGGGAAACAATGAGCAGTTCTTC.